This entry lists 31 T cell receptor beta chains sequenced from one sample in a study of radiation and T cells in renal cell carcinoma. The data were produced by immunoSEQ multiplex PCR, yet TCRdb's version contains in-frame clones alone and is incomplete. The sample has about 20,000 clones; just over 60% are singletons. Noted treatment: 15 Gy SBRT to primary tumor, nephrectomy 4 weeks later. This material consisted of tumor tissue, taken from a patient whose treatment included radiotherapy and nephrectomy. The receptors derive from a woman between 70 and 85 years old with renal cell carcinoma.

This chain joins TRBV30 and TRBJ2-3; tentatively, D is TRBD1 or TRBD2 (6 bases each). V lost 7 bases to trimming and J lost 6 bases, with 14 bases between them. CDR1 and CDR2 from the germline V gene are GTSNPN and SVGIG (reference sequence). This CDR3 has 12 residues. The CDR3 reads CASSQGRDTQYF. For the CDR3, the DNA is TGTGCCTCCAGCCAGGGGAGGGATACGCAGTATTTT.

This clone is categorized as medium-sized. The chain couples TRBV27 to TRBJ1-6; D is perhaps TRBD1 (5 bases). In germline, CDR1 is MNHEY, CDR2 SMNVEV (reference sequence). Deletions cut 0 bases from V and 6 bases from J, with 12 bases between. The CDR3 is made up of 16 amino acids. The CDR3 DNA follows: TGTGCCAGCAGTTTATCAGACAGTTCACCTAATTCACCCCTCCACTTT. Amino acid sequence: CASSLSDSSPNSPLHF.

The chain recombines TRBV18 with TRBJ1-2; D is ambiguous. This CDR3 has 16 amino acids. Trimming stripped 4 bases from V and 0 bases from J, with 15 bases between. The V gene's germline CDR1 is KGHSH and CDR2 LQKENI. The DNA for the CDR3 is TGTGCCAGCTCACTTCCAGGAGCAGGAGCTAACTATGGCTACACCTTC. It specifies CASSLPGAGANYGYTF.

This clone rates as medium-sized (0.01 to 0.1%). This chain connects TRBV7-3 to TRBJ2-1, with D perhaps TRBD1 (6 bases). This CDR3 comprises 15 residues. V shed 2 bases and J shed 3 bases, with 11 bases lying between them. Germline V gives CDR1 SGHTA, CDR2 FQGTGA. CDR3 in DNA: TGTGCCAGCAGCTTATTCAGGGGAAACTACAATGAGCAGTTCTTC. It codes for CASSLFRGNYNEQFF.

V and J are TRBV27 and TRBJ2-1; no clear D. Trimming cost V 3 bases and J 3 bases, with 9 bases left between them. CDR3 length: 14 residues. Germline CDR1 MNHEY, CDR2 SMNVEV (reference sequence). CDR3 in amino acids: CASSFYLNYNEQFF. Written as DNA, the CDR3 is TGTGCCAGCAGTTTTTACCTCAACTACAATGAGCAGTTCTTC.

V gene TRBV6-1 combines with J gene TRBJ2-7; D ambiguous. CDR1 and CDR2 from the germline V gene are MNHNS and SASEGT. V was clipped by 0 bases and J by 7 bases, with 16 bases between them. There are 15 residues in the CDR3. CDR3 amino acids: CASSEALLVASEQYF. As DNA, the CDR3 is TGTGCCAGCAGTGAAGCCCTCTTGGTAGCATCTGAGCAGTACTTC.

The CDR3 is CSVELGVPPYGYTF. CDR3 coding DNA: TGCAGCGTTGAACTAGGAGTACCGCCATATGGCTACACCTTC. V gene TRBV29-1 combines with J gene TRBJ1-2; no definite D call. Germline V gene lookup returns CDR1 SQVTM and CDR2 ANQGSEA. The CDR3 length is 14 residues. The ends were cut back, 2 bases at V and 5 bases at J, with 15 bases in the middle.

There are a few counts of this clone. The chain links TRBV18 to TRBJ1-4; D gene uncertain. V was clipped by 1 base and J by 5 bases, with 5 bases between them. The germline V gene encodes CDR1 KGHSH and CDR2 LQKENI. This CDR3 has 13 residues. CDR3 protein: CASSPQENEKLFF. The CDR3 DNA reads as TGTGCCAGCTCACCACAGGAAAATGAAAAACTGTTTTTT. The full variable domain, completed using reference TRBV18 and TRBJ1-4, is NAGVMQNPRHLVRRRGQEARLRCSPMKGHSHVYWYRQLPEEGLKFMVYLQKENIIDESGMPKERFSAEFPKEGPSILRIQQVVRGDSAAYFCASSPQENEKLFFGSGTQLSVL.

This clone has a handful of counts. The chain recombines TRBV30 with TRBJ1-6; the D is unclear. With 2 bases removed from V and 7 bases from J, the gap between germline ends came to 12 bases. The CDR3 has 14 residues. Germline V gives CDR1 GTSNPN, CDR2 SVGIG (reference sequence). CDR3 sequence reads: CAWSPVGSNSPLHF. Here the CDR3 DNA reads TGTGCCTGGAGTCCCGTAGGATCGAATTCACCCCTCCACTTT.

The gene calls are TRBV25-1 and TRBJ2-7; unclear D gene. CDR1 and CDR2 (germline): MGHDK, SYGVNS. This CDR3 is built from 11 residues. With 4 bases removed from V and 3 bases from J, the gap between germline ends came to 4 bases. CDR3 loop: CASSVDYEQYF. CDR3 in DNA: TGTGCCAGCAGTGTGGACTACGAGCAGTACTTC.

The V gene is TRBV9, the J gene TRBJ2-2; 10 bases match TRBD2. The CDR3 has 15 amino acids. CDR1 and CDR2 from the germline V gene are SGDLS and YYNGEE. Unmatched junction bases numbered 4, after V lost 4 bases and J lost 4 bases. The CDR3 region is CASSFGLAATGELFF. DNA of the CDR3: TGTGCCAGCAGCTTCGGACTAGCGGCCACCGGGGAGCTGTTTTTT. The complete variable domain, with remaining parts taken from reference TRBV9 and TRBJ2-2, reads DSGVTQTPKHLITATGQRVTLRCSPRSGDLSVYWYQQSLDQGLQFLIQYYNGEERAKGNILERFSAQQFPDLHSELNLSSLELGDSALYFCASSFGLAATGELFFGEGSRLTVL.

CDR3: CASSLFTGSSSPLHF. DNA of the CDR3: TGTGCCAGCAGTTTATTCACAGGGAGTAGTTCACCCCTCCACTTT. The genes are TRBV28 and TRBJ1-6; possibly TRBD1 for D (6 bases). Germline assignment: CDR1 MDHEN and CDR2 SYDVKM. V gave up 1 base and J gave up 9 bases, with 13 bases separating them. The CDR3 sequence is 15 residues long.

V is TRBV6-5 and J is TRBJ1-5, with TRBD1 identical over 7 bases. J was trimmed by 3 bases and V by 6 bases; bases with no gene match: 5. Germline V gene data show CDR1 as MNHEY and CDR2 as SVGAGI. The CDR3 loop spans 14 amino acids. In DNA, the CDR3 is TGTGCCAGCAGAAACAGGGGTGACAATCAGCCCCAGCATTTT. This sequence encodes CASRNRGDNQPQHF.

V gene TRBV4-2 combines with J gene TRBJ1-6, with D perhaps TRBD1 (5 bases). With 0 bases removed from V and 9 bases from J, the gap between germline ends came to 18 bases. Germline CDR1 is LGHNA and CDR2 is YNFKEQ. The length of the CDR3 is 17 residues. The CDR3 DNA sequence: TGTGCCAGCAGCCAAGATTCCGGTGAGGGGAAAGGTTCACCCCTCCACTTT. Protein: CASSQDSGEGKGSPLHF.

The chain links TRBV11-2 to TRBJ1-5; the D gene is possibly TRBD1 (6 bases). Trimming removed 5 bases from V and 5 bases from J, with 19 bases in between. Germline lookup yields CDR1 SGHAT and CDR2 FQNNGV. This CDR3 is built from 16 residues. This CDR3 reads CASSLQRGQADQPQHF. The CDR3 DNA is TGTGCCAGCAGCCTCCAACGGGGGCAGGCGGATCAGCCCCAGCATTTT.

V usage is TRBV11-3 and J usage is TRBJ2-1; TRBD2 agrees at 10 bases. V was pared by 3 bases and J by 3 bases, with 5 bases of the junction left unmatched. CDR1 and CDR2 (germline): SGHNT, YENEEA. This CDR3 comprises 16 residues. The CDR3 region has the DNA TGTGCCAGCAGCTTTAGGTCTAGCGGGGGCTACAATGAGCAGTTCTTC. It codes for CASSFRSSGGYNEQFF. The full variable domain, completed using reference TRBV11-3 and TRBJ2-1, is EAGVVQSPRYKIIEKKQPVAFWCNPISGHNTLYWYLQNLGQGPELLIRYENEEAVDDSQLPKDRFSAERLKGVDSTLKIQPAELGDSAVYLCASSFRSSGGYNEQFFGPGTRLTVL.

The chain combines TRBV5-1 with TRBJ1-2; D is undetermined. This CDR3 spans 14 amino acids. The germline CDR1 and CDR2 sequences are SGHRS and YFSETQ. The germline V and J ends were trimmed by 0 bases and 4 bases, with 10 bases remaining between them. The CDR3 DNA reads TGCGCCAGCAGCTTGGACGGCAGGCCCTATGGCTACACCTTC. Protein sequence: CASSLDGRPYGYTF.

This clone has more than one count but fewer than ten. The chain carries TRBV5-1 and TRBJ2-3; TRBD1 or TRBD2 may be the D gene (5 bases each). Germline V gene lookup returns CDR1 SGHRS and CDR2 YFSETQ. Trimming removed 0 bases at V and 2 bases at J, with 10 bases between. The CDR3 length is 15 residues. The CDR3 coding sequence is TGCGCCAGCAGCTTGGATGGGGGTGACACAGATACGCAGTATTTT. It codes for CASSLDGGDTDTQYF.

The chain links TRBV15 to TRBJ2-7, with D hard to call. V lost 4 bases to trimming and J lost 3 bases, with 13 bases between them. Germline values: CDR1 LNHNV, CDR2 YYDKDF (reference sequence). The CDR3 sequence is 14 residues long. The CDR3 loop is CATSTEGLSYEQYF. The CDR3 DNA is TGTGCCACCAGCACTGAAGGGTTGAGCTACGAGCAGTACTTC.

The chain combines TRBV28 with TRBJ2-3; the D is unclear. Per the germline V gene, CDR1 is MDHEN and CDR2 is SYDVKM. Trimming left V 4 bases short and J 0 bases short, with 14 bases between. CDR3 size: 16 residues. The CDR3, as DNA: TGTGCCAGCAGTTCCCGGGTTAGTCTGAGCACAGATACGCAGTATTTT. This codes for CASSSRVSLSTDTQYF.

The chain joins TRBV14 to TRBJ2-1, with a weak D call TRBD2 (6 bases). CDR3 length: 15 amino acids. Germline loops: CDR1 SGHDN, CDR2 FVKESK. Trimming left V 2 bases short and J 9 bases short, with 17 bases between. CDR3 nucleotide sequence: TGTGCCAGCAGCCAAATTTTCGGGGGATCGGTTGAGCAGTTCTTC. Translated, it gives CASSQIFGGSVEQFF.

This chain uses TRBV5-1 with TRBJ1-4, with TRBD1 identical over 9 bases. V shed 6 bases and J 7 bases; nucleotides not matched to a gene: 10. Per the germline V gene, CDR1 is SGHRS and CDR2 is YFSETQ. This CDR3 has 15 residues. The CDR3 nucleotides are TGCGCCAGCACCCCTACCGGGACAGGGTTTGAAAAACTGTTTTTT. This sequence encodes CASTPTGTGFEKLFF.

The CDR3 protein is CASSRPGQGCTGELFF. CDR3 DNA: TGTGCCAGCAGCAGACCGGGACAGGGTTGCACCGGGGAGCTGTTTTTT. This chain links TRBV21-1 with TRBJ2-2; whether TRBD1, the table's D call, matches the DNA was not checked. TRBV21-1 is deemed a pseudogene. The CDR3 sequence is 16 residues long.

The chain uses TRBV6-6 and TRBJ2-3; 7 nucleotides align to TRBD2. The CDR3 is 13 amino acids. The junction had 5 bases not matched to a gene; V was cut back by 9 bases and J by 2 bases. Germline assignment: CDR1 MNHNY and CDR2 SVGAGI (reference sequence). The CDR3 DNA sequence: TGTGCCAGTAACCGGGACTACACAGATACGCAGTATTTT. Translated: CASNRDYTDTQYF.

This chain joins TRBV7-2 and TRBJ1-2, with D perhaps TRBD1 (6 bases). This CDR3 has 13 residues. Germline values: CDR1 SGHTA, CDR2 FQGNSA. V lost 3 bases, J lost 3 bases, and 8 bases lay in between. The DNA for the CDR3 is TGTGCCAGCAGCTTGTCAGGGGACTATGGCTACACCTTC. Its translation is CASSLSGDYGYTF.

The genes are TRBV19 and TRBJ2-7, with 9 bases lining up with TRBD1. The V segment lost 6 bases and the J segment 1 base; nucleotides outside the gene matches: 4. Germline CDR1 reads LNHDA; CDR2 reads SQIVND (reference sequence). CDR3 length: 14 residues. CDR3 protein: CASSSTGGSYEQYF. The CDR3 coding sequence is TGTGCCAGTAGCTCGACAGGGGGATCCTACGAGCAGTACTTC.

The chain couples TRBV23-1 to TRBJ1-6; 8 bases line up with TRBD1. TRBV23-1 is flagged as an ORF with uncertain function. The length of the CDR3 is 14 residues. V was pared by 2 bases and J by 6 bases, with 0 bases of the junction left unmatched. CDR3 sequence: CASSQGQGNSPLHF. The CDR3 DNA reads TGCGCCAGCAGTCAAGGACAGGGTAATTCACCCCTCCACTTT.

This chain uses TRBV30 with TRBJ1-2; D is undetermined. CDR1 and CDR2 (germline): GTSNPN, SVGIG (reference sequence). The CDR3 totals 14 residues. V dropped 1 base and J dropped 4 bases, with 13 bases sitting between them. As DNA, the CDR3 is TGTGCCTGGAGTGCAATTGCGTCATTCTATGGCTACACCTTC. Protein sequence: CAWSAIASFYGYTF.

Here the CDR3 reads CASSQVRHTDTQYF. The CDR3 DNA reads as TGTGCCAGCAGCCAAGTTCGACACACAGATACGCAGTATTTT. The V call is TRBV14, the J call TRBJ2-3, with unresolved D. Looked up from germline, CDR1 is SGHDN and CDR2 is FVKESK. Trimming stripped 1 base from V and 2 bases from J, with 7 bases between. This CDR3 comprises 14 residues. The full variable domain, completed using reference TRBV14 and TRBJ2-3, is EAGVTQFPSHSVIEKGQTVTLRCDPISGHDNLYWYRRVMGKEIKFLLHFVKESKQDESGMPNNRFLAERTGGTYSTLKVQPAELEDSGVYFCASSQVRHTDTQYFGPGTRLTVL.

The chain has TRBV4-3 and TRBJ1-4, with D hard to call. This CDR3 has 16 amino acids. V was cut by 0 bases and J by 0 bases, with 8 bases left in between. The germline V gene encodes CDR1 LGHNA and CDR2 YSLEER. The CDR3 region is CASSQDQQPTNEKLFF. Here the CDR3 DNA reads TGCGCCAGCAGCCAAGATCAGCAGCCAACTAATGAAAAACTGTTTTTT.

The gene calls are TRBV2 and TRBJ2-2, with D perhaps TRBD1 (5 bases). The germline gives CDR1 SNHLY, CDR2 FYNNEI. V lost 2 bases to trimming and J lost 5 bases, with 12 bases between them. This CDR3 is built from 15 residues. The CDR3 sequence is CASSEQAGRTGELFF. CDR3 nucleotide sequence: TGTGCCAGCAGTGAACAGGCAGGGCGGACCGGGGAGCTGTTTTTT.